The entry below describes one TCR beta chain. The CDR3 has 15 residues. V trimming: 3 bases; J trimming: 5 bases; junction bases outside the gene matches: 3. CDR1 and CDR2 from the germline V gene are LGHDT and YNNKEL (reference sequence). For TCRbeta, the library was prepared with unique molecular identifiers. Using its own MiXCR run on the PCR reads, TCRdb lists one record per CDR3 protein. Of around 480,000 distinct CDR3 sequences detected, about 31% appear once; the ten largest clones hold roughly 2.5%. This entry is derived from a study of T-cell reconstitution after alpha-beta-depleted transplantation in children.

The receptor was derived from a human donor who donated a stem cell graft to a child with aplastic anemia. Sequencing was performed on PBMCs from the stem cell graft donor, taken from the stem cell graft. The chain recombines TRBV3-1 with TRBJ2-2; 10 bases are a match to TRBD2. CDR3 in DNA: TGTGCCAGCAGCCACGGTAGCGGGAGGACCGGGGAGCTGTTTTTT. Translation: CASSHGSGRTGELFF.